What follows are 26 T cell receptor beta chains derived from one specimen sequenced in a study of blood T cell repertoires in COVID-19. Assay: immunoSEQ multiplex PCR; the TCRdb copy retains only in-frame clones and omits some. The sample consists of some 98,000 clones, around four fifths of them appearing once. The specimen sequenced was peripheral blood. The receptors stem from a man in his sixties or seventies with acute or convalescent COVID-19.

This clone was detected once. V and J are TRBV11-1 and TRBJ2-7; D not resolved. This CDR3 contains 13 residues. V was clipped by 1 base and J by 9 bases, with 13 bases between them. Germline V CDR1 and CDR2: SGHAT, FQDESV (reference sequence). The CDR3 region is CASSLGGVPRQYF. CDR3 sequence (DNA): TGTGCCAGCAGCTTAGGCGGAGTCCCTCGGCAGTACTTC.

This sequence joins TRBV6-4 and TRBJ2-2; TRBD1 might be the D (6 bases). V dropped 8 bases and J dropped 1 base, with 11 bases sitting between them. Germline CDR1 and CDR2: MRHNA and SNTAGT. This CDR3 spans 14 amino acids. The CDR3 protein is CASRGQMNTGELFF. For the CDR3, the DNA is TGTGCCAGCCGCGGACAGATGAACACCGGGGAGCTGTTTTTT.

Only a few counts were recorded for this clone. The gene calls are TRBV29-1 and TRBJ2-7; no definite D call. The germline V and J ends were trimmed by 7 bases and 2 bases, with 15 bases remaining between them. The CDR3 covers 13 residues. Germline CDR1 and CDR2: SQVTM and ANQGSEA. This CDR3 reads CSAGQVTPYEQYF. CDR3 nucleotides: TGCAGCGCCGGTCAAGTTACCCCCTACGAGCAGTACTTC.

The chain carries TRBV30 and TRBJ1-2; 7 positions agree with TRBD1. The CDR3 has 13 residues. Germline trimming cut 2 bases from V and 4 bases from J; bases unmatched to any gene: 4. The germline gives CDR1 GTSNPN, CDR2 SVGIG (reference sequence). The CDR3 loop reads CAWSRQGIYGYTF. The CDR3, as DNA: TGTGCCTGGAGTCGACAGGGCATCTATGGCTACACCTTC. The whole variable domain, filled in from reference TRBV30 and TRBJ1-2, reads SQTIHQWPATLVQPVGSPLSLECTVEGTSNPNLYWYRQAAGRGLQLLFYSVGIGQISSEVPQNLSASRPQDRQFILSSKKLLLSDSGFYLCAWSRQGIYGYTFGSGTRLTVV.

The chain recombines TRBV5-1 with TRBJ2-7, with a tentative D call TRBD2 (6 bases). Germline CDR1 and CDR2: SGHRS and YFSETQ. This CDR3 region has 15 residues. The ends were cut back, 2 bases at V and 4 bases at J, with 16 bases in the middle. The CDR3 DNA reads TGCGCCAGCAGCTTCGCGGTGCGGGGCTCATACGAGCAGTACTTC. Its protein product is CASSFAVRGSYEQYF.

The V and J genes are TRBV29-1 and TRBJ2-5, with TRBD1 matching 10 bases. J gave up 0 bases and V 5 bases, and 6 bases lay outside the gene matches. Looked up from germline, CDR1 is SQVTM and CDR2 is ANQGSEA. CDR3 length: 15 residues. CDR3 nucleotides: TGCAGCGTTTCCACGGACAGGGGGTACCAAGAGACCCAGTACTTC. It encodes CSVSTDRGYQETQYF.

The chain links TRBV7-3 to TRBJ2-1; D is uncertain. This CDR3 has 14 amino acids. Between the trimmed V and J ends, which lost 5 bases and 9 bases, there was a span of 17 bases. The germline V gene has CDR1 SGHTA and CDR2 FQGTGA. The CDR3 DNA reads as TGTGCCAGCAGCCTCGTGCCGGAGCGCGGTGAGCAGTTCTTC. The encoded protein is CASSLVPERGEQFF.

This sequence joins TRBV19 and TRBJ2-1, with D perhaps TRBD2 (6 bases). This CDR3 has 15 amino acids. V lost 3 bases and J lost 9, with 18 bases in between. In germline, CDR1 is LNHDA, CDR2 SQIVND (reference sequence). CDR3 in amino acids: CASSMLGGGYGEQFF. CDR3 nucleotides: TGTGCCAGTAGTATGCTGGGTGGGGGGTACGGTGAGCAGTTCTTC.

V is TRBV5-1 and J is TRBJ2-1; D remains ambiguous. This CDR3 comprises 13 residues. CDR1 and CDR2 (germline): SGHRS, YFSETQ. Trimming pared 4 bases from V and 6 bases from J, leaving 11 bases between. The CDR3 nucleotides read TGCGCCAGCAGCCCCACACCCTTCAATGAGCAGTTCTTC. This translates into CASSPTPFNEQFF.

The chain recombines TRBV18 with TRBJ1-4; 10 positions agree with TRBD1. CDR3 size: 16 residues. CDR1 KGHSH and CDR2 LQKENI come from the germline V gene. Trimming took 6 bases from V and 2 from J; bases not matched to a gene: 6. CDR3 nucleotide sequence: TGTGCCAGCTCCCTGACAGGGGGCTTCACTAATGAAAAACTGTTTTTT. Protein: CASSLTGGFTNEKLFF.

The gene calls are TRBV28 and TRBJ2-7; possible D gene TRBD1, 6 bases. CDR3 length equals 13 residues. CDR1 and CDR2 from the germline V gene are MDHEN and SYDVKM. V shed 5 bases and J shed 1 base, with 9 bases lying between them. Here the CDR3 DNA reads TGTGCCAGCAGTCCGGGACAATCCTACGAGCAGTACTTC. Encoded protein: CASSPGQSYEQYF.

The chain has TRBV30 and TRBJ2-1; 9 bases align to TRBD1. The V segment lost 4 bases and the J segment 7 bases; nucleotides outside the gene matches: 8. This CDR3 region has 14 residues. Germline values: CDR1 GTSNPN, CDR2 SVGIG (reference sequence). In nucleotides, the CDR3 is TGTGCCTGGATCCTACAGGGGGCCGGTAATGAGCAGTTCTTC. Residues: CAWILQGAGNEQFF. Together with reference TRBV30 and TRBJ2-1, the CDR3 gives the full variable domain: SQTIHQWPATLVQPVGSPLSLECTVEGTSNPNLYWYRQAAGRGLQLLFYSVGIGQISSEVPQNLSASRPQDRQFILSSKKLLLSDSGFYLCAWILQGAGNEQFFGPGTRLTVL.

The chain recombines TRBV20-1 with TRBJ2-1, with D tentatively TRBD2 (6 bases). This CDR3 region has 16 residues. V dropped 3 bases and J dropped 4 bases, with 19 bases sitting between them. The germline V gene encodes CDR1 DFQATT and CDR2 SNEGSKA (reference sequence). CDR3 sequence reads: CSASPLRRGRYNEQFF. CDR3 in DNA: TGCAGTGCTAGTCCCCTACGGAGGGGAAGATACAATGAGCAGTTCTTC.

In its sample, this clone was seen once. The chain combines TRBV11-2 with TRBJ2-3, with TRBD1 matching over 7 bases. Germline V lookup: CDR1 SGHAT, CDR2 FQNNGV. The V and J ends lost 5 bases and 4 bases, in that order; junction bases with no gene match: 9. The CDR3 loop spans 15 amino acids. CDR3 coding DNA: TGTGCCAGCAGCCTGAGCCCTGACAGGGCAGATACGCAGTATTTT. It specifies CASSLSPDRADTQYF.

The chain has TRBV19 and TRBJ1-2; 7 bases match TRBD1. The junction had 14 bases not matched to a gene; V was cut back by 7 bases and J by 9 bases. Germline loops: CDR1 LNHDA, CDR2 SQIVND (reference sequence). The CDR3 loop spans 14 amino acids. CDR3 sequence reads: CASTYSGDRLSYTF. The CDR3, as DNA: TGTGCCAGTACCTATAGTGGGGACAGACTTAGCTACACCTTC.

The J gene is TRBJ1-6, the V gene TRBV27; D call uncertain. The CDR3 is 15 residues long. Germline V CDR1 and CDR2: MNHEY, SMNVEV (reference sequence). V was shortened by 7 bases and J by 0 bases, with 10 bases between the two germline ends. The CDR3 bases are TGTGCCAGCATCGGAGCTAGCTCCTATAATTCACCCCTCCACTTT. It specifies CASIGASSYNSPLHF.

This clone was observed a few times. This chain joins TRBV4-2 and TRBJ1-2, with 8 bases that match TRBD1. V lost 0 bases and J lost 5; bases outside the gene matches: 5. Germline V gene lookup returns CDR1 LGHNA and CDR2 YNFKEQ. This CDR3 has 15 residues. The DNA for the CDR3 is TGTGCCAGCAGCCAAGATGGGGGACAGGTATATGGCTACACCTTC. Translation gives CASSQDGGQVYGYTF.

The V call is TRBV30, the J call TRBJ2-2, with a possible D match to TRBD2 (6 bases). The CDR3 is 14 amino acids. The V gene's germline CDR1 is GTSNPN and CDR2 SVGIG (reference sequence). V lost 3 bases and J lost 0, with 8 bases in between. Here the CDR3 DNA reads TGTGCCTGGAGCAGGGAGGCGAACACCGGGGAGCTGTTTTTT. It specifies CAWSREANTGELFF.

This clone was observed a handful of times. V is TRBV5-1 and J is TRBJ2-1, with D hard to call. With 0 bases removed from V and 9 bases from J, the gap between germline ends came to 4 bases. The germline CDR1 and CDR2 sequences are SGHRS and YFSETQ. The CDR3 spans 11 residues. In DNA form, the CDR3 reads TGCGCCAGCAGCTTGGCCGGTGAGCAGTTCTTC. As protein: CASSLAGEQFF.

This clone was counted once. V is TRBV9 and J is TRBJ2-2; D gene ambiguous. Germline V gives CDR1 SGDLS, CDR2 YYNGEE. V lost 6 bases and J lost 7, with 16 bases in between. The CDR3 length is 14 residues. The CDR3 DNA reads TGTGCCAGCACGGGTACACACCGGTTCGGGGAGCTGTTTTTT. This sequence encodes CASTGTHRFGELFF.

The chain employs TRBV6-5 and TRBJ2-3; D is perhaps TRBD1 (7 bases). Looked up from germline, CDR1 is MNHEY and CDR2 is SVGAGI. The CDR3 runs 15 residues. Trimming cost V 0 bases and J 3 bases, with 10 bases left between them. The CDR3 protein is CASSYSPGGTDTQYF. Written as DNA, the CDR3 is TGTGCCAGCAGTTACTCGCCAGGGGGGACAGATACGCAGTATTTT.

In its sample, this clone was seen once. V and J are TRBV7-9 and TRBJ2-7; 10 bases fit TRBD2. The germline gives CDR1 SEHNR, CDR2 FQNEAQ (reference sequence). J lost 3 bases, V lost 3 bases, and 2 bases had no gene match. The CDR3 runs 14 residues. The CDR3 protein is CASSFLAGDYEQYF. In DNA form, the CDR3 reads TGTGCCAGCAGCTTCCTAGCGGGGGACTACGAGCAGTACTTC. The entire variable domain, with the rest obtained from reference TRBV7-9 and TRBJ2-7, is as follows: DTGVSQNPRHKITKRGQNVTFRCDPISEHNRLYWYRQTLGQGPEFLTYFQNEAQLEKSRLLSDRFSAERPKGSFSTLEIQRTEQGDSAMYLCASSFLAGDYEQYFGPGTRLTVT.

There are a few counts of this clone. The gene calls are TRBV5-6 and TRBJ2-3; D unclear. This CDR3 comprises 14 residues. The germline V and J ends were trimmed by 2 bases and 5 bases, with 12 bases remaining between them. Germline V gene lookup returns CDR1 SGHDT and CDR2 YYEEEE. CDR3 coding DNA: TGTGCCAGCAGCTTAAGAGATCCCGGAGATACGCAGTATTTT. Amino acids: CASSLRDPGDTQYF.

As DNA, the CDR3 is TGTGCCAGCAGTTCATTTGTAACTAACACTGAAGCTTTCTTT. The encoded protein is CASSSFVTNTEAFF. The V call is TRBV28, the J call TRBJ1-1; D unresolved. CDR3 length: 14 amino acids. Trimming left V 4 bases short and J 2 bases short, with 11 bases between. The germline gives CDR1 MDHEN, CDR2 SYDVKM.

The chain joins TRBV19 to TRBJ2-1, with TRBD2 as a possible D gene (6 bases). Germline CDR1 LNHDA, CDR2 SQIVND (reference sequence). The CDR3 runs 15 residues. The V gene lost 6 bases and the J gene lost 4 bases, with 16 bases spanning the gap. In nucleotides, the CDR3 is TGTGCCAGTAGACTCAGGAGGGAGTCTTACAATGAGCAGTTCTTC. Amino acids: CASRLRRESYNEQFF.

The V call is TRBV18, the J call TRBJ1-5, with 9 bases fitting TRBD1. After removal of 4 bases from V and 3 bases from J, the junction contained 10 bases not matched to a gene. The CDR3 is 17 amino acids. From germline, CDR1 is KGHSH and CDR2 LQKENI. The CDR3 region is CASSLDRGSLSNQPQHF. The CDR3 coding sequence is TGTGCCAGCTCACTGGACAGGGGTAGCCTTTCCAATCAGCCCCAGCATTTT.